One and the same sample provided the 26 T cell receptor beta chains below, sequenced in a study of T cells in Graves' hyperthyroidism and ophthalmopathy. The CDR3 regions of TCR beta were amplified from RNA transcripts. The HTBI primer set served for first-round RT-PCR of the TCR CDR3. TCRdb recomputed calls from the multiplex PCR reads with MiXCR, one row per CDR3 protein. The sample lists 150,000 or so distinct CDR3 sequences; 9.4% were seen once. The specimen sequenced was blood. The receptors originated from a woman aged 18 to 35 with Graves' hyperthyroidism that later progressed to Graves' ophthalmopathy.

The gene calls are TRBV20-1 and TRBJ2-3; 7 bases are shared with TRBD2. V was pared by 6 bases and J by 0 bases, with 9 bases of the junction left unmatched. The CDR3 runs to 15 residues. Germline CDR1 and CDR2: DFQATT and SNEGSKA (reference sequence). The CDR3 nucleotides read TGCAGTGCGGCAGCGGGGTCTAAAAGCACAGATACGCAGTATTTT. This codes for CSAAAGSKSTDTQYF.

At least ten counts were recorded for this clonotype. J is TRBJ1-5 and V is TRBV2, with no clear D. The CDR3 runs 12 residues. The germline V gene encodes CDR1 SNHLY and CDR2 FYNNEI. The germline V and J ends were trimmed by 7 bases and 0 bases, with 4 bases remaining between them. In DNA form, the CDR3 reads TGTGCCAGCACCAATAGCAATCAGCCCCAGCATTTT. It yields the protein CASTNSNQPQHF.

This clonotype was recorded at least ten times. J is TRBJ2-7 and V is TRBV28; the D gene is possibly TRBD2 (6 bases). The CDR3 is 15 residues long. Germline V gene sequence: CDR1 MDHEN, CDR2 SYDVKM. V was pared by 7 bases and J by 1 base, with 17 bases between. CDR3: CASTPGGVKSYEQYF. The DNA for the CDR3 is TGTGCCAGCACCCCCGGCGGGGTTAAATCCTACGAGCAGTACTTC.

This clonotype has a count of ten or more. The V and J genes are TRBV28 and TRBJ2-3; 11 bases line up with TRBD1. This CDR3 has 17 residues. The V segment lost 4 bases and the J segment 2 bases; nucleotides outside the gene matches: 8. The germline V gene encodes CDR1 MDHEN and CDR2 SYDVKM. This CDR3 reads CASSSTGTGGYTDTQYF. The CDR3 nucleotides read TGTGCCAGCAGTTCCACCGGGACAGGGGGTTACACAGATACGCAGTATTTT.

The chain is built from TRBV27 and TRBJ2-1, with 11 bases fitting TRBD2. The CDR3 is made up of 15 amino acids. CDR1 and CDR2 from the germline V gene are MNHEY and SMNVEV (reference sequence). V shed 6 bases and J 4 bases; nucleotides not matched to a gene: 5. As DNA, the CDR3 is TGTGCCAGCAGCGTGACTAGCGGGGATTACAATGAGCAGTTCTTC. Protein sequence: CASSVTSGDYNEQFF.

This clonotype has at least ten counts. The chain is built from TRBV5-1 and TRBJ1-4; 10 nucleotides match TRBD1. The junction had 5 bases not matched to a gene; V was cut back by 5 bases and J by 7 bases. The CDR3 totals 14 residues. Germline V gene data show CDR1 as SGHRS and CDR2 as YFSETQ. CDR3 residues: CASRAGQGIEKLFF. The CDR3 coding sequence is TGCGCCAGCAGGGCGGGACAGGGGATTGAAAAACTGTTTTTT. Together with reference TRBV5-1 and TRBJ1-4, the CDR3 gives the full variable domain: KAGVTQTPRYLIKTRGQQVTLSCSPISGHRSVSWYQQTPGQGLQFLFEYFSETQRNKGNFPGRFSGRQFSNSRSEMNVSTLELGDSALYLCASRAGQGIEKLFFGSGTQLSVL.

This clonotype was recorded at least ten times. The V call is TRBV7-8, the J call TRBJ2-1; 7 bases agree with TRBD1. After removal of 1 base from V and 8 bases from J, the junction contained 11 bases not matched to a gene. Germline CDR1 and CDR2: SGHVS and FQNEAQ. The CDR3 is 16 residues long. CDR3 region: CASSLVFEGASDEQFF. The DNA of the CDR3 is TGTGCCAGCAGCTTAGTGTTTGAGGGGGCCTCGGATGAGCAGTTCTTC.

This clonotype has a count of ten or more. The chain combines TRBV24-1 with TRBJ2-1; TRBD1 aligns across 7 bases. With 4 bases clipped from V and 5 bases from J, the junction kept 10 bases outside the gene matches. Germline CDR1 reads KGHDR; CDR2 reads SFDVKD. There are 16 residues in the CDR3. The CDR3 reads CATSETTGIRNNEQFF. The CDR3 DNA is TGTGCCACCAGTGAAACGACAGGGATTCGGAACAATGAGCAGTTCTTC.

This clonotype has a count of ten or more. The chain uses TRBV12-5 and TRBJ2-5; TRBD1 is a possible D gene (5 bases). The germline CDR1 and CDR2 sequences are LGHNT and FRNRAP. V lost 1 base and J 4 bases, leaving 13 bases between the germline ends. The CDR3 is made up of 15 amino acids. CDR3 DNA: TGTGCTAGTGGTTTGGGGGGCAGTTGGGTAGAGACCCAGTACTTC. It translates to CASGLGGSWVETQYF.

The V and J genes are TRBV16 and TRBJ1-3, with a tentative D call TRBD1 (6 bases). CDR1 KGHSY and CDR2 FQNENV come from the germline V gene. This CDR3 has 15 amino acids. Between the trimmed V and J ends, which lost 0 bases and 4 bases, there was a span of 10 bases. CDR3 in DNA: TGTGCCAGCAGCCAATCCTCGGGACAAGGAAACACCATATATTTT. This gives the protein CASSQSSGQGNTIYF.

This clonotype was found many times. The chain has TRBV6-1 and TRBJ2-7; perhaps TRBD1 as D (6 bases). This CDR3 region has 15 residues. CDR1 is MNHNS and CDR2 is SASEGT in the germline V gene. V was cut by 7 bases and J by 0 bases, with 16 bases left in between. Here the CDR3 reads CASKRGGRSSYEQYF. CDR3 sequence (DNA): TGTGCCAGCAAGCGAGGGGGACGCTCCTCCTACGAGCAGTACTTC.

This clonotype appeared many times. The rearrangement links TRBV12-3 or TRBV12-4 to TRBJ1-6; 7 nucleotides line up with TRBD1. This CDR3 comprises 15 residues. The ends lost 10 bases at V and 13 bases at J; junction bases unmatched: 19. The CDR3 nucleotides read TGTGCCAACAGGGGATCCGGGACACAATCCTCCCCCCTCCACTTT. Protein product: CANRGSGTQSSPLHF.

This clonotype was seen only a few times. This may be a read error: a much more frequent sequence differs by one nucleotide. The chain employs TRBV2 and TRBJ1-2, with D unresolved. Germline lookup yields CDR1 SNHLY and CDR2 FYNNEI. CDR3 size: 13 residues. CDR3 sequence: CAGSTEVAYGYTF. DNA of the CDR3: TGTGCCGGCAGCACTGAGGTAGCCTATGGCTACACCTTC.

Remarks on this clonotype: The conserved closing phenylalanine or tryptophan is absent in this CDR3, likely reflecting a read error. This rearrangement joins TRBV3-1 to TRBJ1-1, with TRBD1 as a possible D gene (6 bases). There are 14 residues in the CDR3. The germline V and J ends were trimmed by 6 bases and 1 base, with 12 bases remaining between them. Per the germline V gene, CDR1 is LGHDT and CDR2 is YNNKEL (reference sequence). The CDR3 region has the DNA TGTGCCAGCAGTCCCGGGGGGCAGAACACTGAAGCTTTCCTT. This translates into CASSPGGQNTEAFL.

This clonotype appeared many times. The J gene is TRBJ2-7, the V gene TRBV28; the match to TRBD2 covers 12 bases. From germline, CDR1 is MDHEN and CDR2 SYDVKM. J gave up 3 bases and V 4 bases, and 7 bases lay outside the gene matches. CDR3 length equals 16 residues. The CDR3 loop reads CASSSPSGRGIYEQYF. CDR3 sequence (DNA): TGTGCCAGCAGTTCCCCTAGCGGGAGGGGGATCTACGAGCAGTACTTC.

Many counts were recorded for this clonotype. V usage is TRBV12-3 or TRBV12-4 and J usage is TRBJ1-1; possibly TRBD1 for D (6 bases). This CDR3 has 13 amino acids. Trimming took 3 bases from V and 5 from J, leaving 10 bases between them. CDR3 in DNA: TGTGCCAGCAGTTTCGGGACATCTACTGAAGCTTTCTTT. Translated: CASSFGTSTEAFF.

This clonotype was detected ten times or more. This chain connects TRBV29-1 to TRBJ1-6; maybe TRBD1 (5 bases). V was clipped by 5 bases and J by 4 bases, with 9 bases between them. The CDR3 spans 13 residues. CDR1 is SQVTM and CDR2 is ANQGSEA in the germline V gene. CDR3 amino acids: CSVRQNYNSPLHF. The CDR3, as DNA: TGCAGCGTTAGACAGAATTATAATTCACCCCTCCACTTT. Filled out from reference TRBV29-1 and TRBJ1-6, the complete variable domain reads SAVISQKPSRDICQRGTSLTIQCQVDSQVTMMFWYRQQPGQSLTLIATANQGSEATYESGFVIDKFPISRPNLTFSTLTVSNMSPEDSSIYLCSVRQNYNSPLHFGNGTRLTVT.

This clonotype was seen only a few times. The genes are TRBV5-1 and TRBJ1-4; 9 nucleotides agree with TRBD1. Germline V gene data show CDR1 as SGHRS and CDR2 as YFSETQ. J lost 6 bases, V lost 5 bases, and 5 bases had no gene match. The CDR3 is made up of 14 amino acids. DNA of the CDR3: TGCGCCAGCAGTTTCGGACAGGGGTATGAAAAACTGTTTTTT. Protein product: CASSFGQGYEKLFF. Full variable domain (missing parts from reference TRBV5-1 and TRBJ1-4): KAGVTQTPRYLIKTRGQQVTLSCSPISGHRSVSWYQQTPGQGLQFLFEYFSETQRNKGNFPGRFSGRQFSNSRSEMNVSTLELGDSALYLCASSFGQGYEKLFFGSGTQLSVL.

This clonotype came up many times. The rearrangement links TRBV28 to TRBJ2-2; TRBD2 is a possible D gene (6 bases). Trimming cost V 3 bases and J 0 bases, with 14 bases left between them. Germline CDR1 MDHEN, CDR2 SYDVKM. This CDR3 has 17 amino acids. CDR3 loop: CASSFPRDGSNTGELFF. DNA of the CDR3: TGTGCCAGCAGTTTCCCGCGGGACGGATCGAACACCGGGGAGCTGTTTTTT.

The chain carries TRBV5-1 and TRBJ1-1, with 10 nucleotides matching TRBD1. V trimming: 2 bases; J trimming: 1 base; junction bases outside the gene matches: 5. CDR3 length: 16 residues. Looked up from germline, CDR1 is SGHRS and CDR2 is YFSETQ. The CDR3 reads CASSFLGQGTNTEAFF. In DNA form, the CDR3 reads TGCGCCAGCAGCTTTTTGGGACAGGGGACGAACACTGAAGCTTTCTTT.

The sample holds many counts of this clonotype. The J gene is TRBJ1-2, the V gene TRBV2; TRBD1 matches 11 bases. V gave up 10 bases and J gave up 4 bases; unmatched junction bases: 8. Germline V gene sequence: CDR1 SNHLY, CDR2 FYNNEI. The length of the CDR3 is 14 residues. CDR3 sequence: CAIKGQGASYGYTF. The CDR3 nucleotides are TGTGCCATCAAAGGACAGGGGGCTTCCTATGGCTACACCTTC.

Turning to this clonotype: This may come from a read error, since a much larger clone is one base off. The chain links TRBV27 to TRBJ1-5; D is unclear. Germline loops: CDR1 MNHEY, CDR2 SMNVEV (reference sequence). The CDR3 covers 15 residues. The CDR3 DNA is TGTGCCAGCAGTTTCTCATCGGGAGCTAATCCGCCCCAGCATTTT. It encodes CASSFSSGANPPQHF.

This clonotype was picked up a small number of times. This may be a read error: a much more frequent sequence differs by one nucleotide. This chain's CDR3 is CASSYSEREGQGTQYF. CDR3 nucleotide sequence: TGTGCCAGCAGTTACTCGGAGCGGGAGGGCCAAGGGACCCAGTACTTC. This chain links TRBV6-2 or TRBV6-3 with TRBJ2-5; TRBD2 matches 10 bases. The CDR3 length is 16 residues. Per the germline V gene, CDR1 is MNHEY and CDR2 is SVGEGT.

On this clonotype: A much bigger clone sits one base away, suggesting this may be a read error. The chain joins TRBV3-1 to TRBJ2-1; TRBD2 agrees at 7 bases. Germline V gene sequence: CDR1 LGHDT, CDR2 YNNKEL (reference sequence). The CDR3 length is 20 residues. The CDR3 nucleotides read TGTGCCAGCAGCCTCGGTGGGCTAGCGGACTTTATAAGGTCCTACATTGAGCAGTTCTTC. Translated, it gives CASSLGGLADFIRSYIEQFF.

In its sample, this clonotype was seen a few times. The chain carries TRBV20-1 and TRBJ2-7; 10 bases line up with TRBD1. CDR3 length equals 14 residues. Germline CDR1 and CDR2: DFQATT and SNEGSKA (reference sequence). V lost 6 bases to trimming and J lost 5 bases; unmatched junction nucleotides: 10. As DNA, the CDR3 is TGCAGTGCAACTCGATCGGACAGGGGGAACGAGCAGTACTTC. It is translated as CSATRSDRGNEQYF.

This clonotype has at least ten counts. The J gene is TRBJ2-7, the V gene TRBV28, with a weak D call TRBD1 (5 bases). The germline V gene encodes CDR1 MDHEN and CDR2 SYDVKM. Trimming stripped 8 bases from V and 0 bases from J, with 11 bases between. There are 13 residues in the CDR3. The CDR3 loop is CASCQGSSYEQYF. CDR3 sequence (DNA): TGTGCCAGCTGCCAGGGAAGCTCCTACGAGCAGTACTTC.